A single sample is the source of the 5 T cell receptor beta chains below, sequenced in a study of CD8 T cells in ankylosing spondylitis. TCRdb called the 5' RACE reads again in MiXCR, with one record for every CDR3 protein. The sample holds under 200,000 distinct CDR3 sequences, around 10% seen once. Sequenced: blood, either unsorted or a sorted T cell fraction (not recorded which). The receptors originated from a male donor with ankylosing spondylitis or in good health (not recorded which).

This clonotype was observed many times. V and J are TRBV10-1 and TRBJ1-6; D ambiguous. Looked up from germline, CDR1 is WNHNN and CDR2 is SYGVQD (reference sequence). With 0 bases removed from V and 10 bases from J, the gap between germline ends came to 7 bases. CDR3 length: 13 amino acids. CDR3 sequence (DNA): TGCGCCAGCAGTGAGTCGATCCAATCACCCCTCCACTTT. This sequence encodes CASSESIQSPLHF.

This clonotype has at least ten counts. The chain employs TRBV5-1 and TRBJ2-3; the D is unclear. Deletions cut 3 bases from V and 1 base from J, with 6 bases between. Per the germline V gene, CDR1 is SGHRS and CDR2 is YFSETQ. CDR3 length: 13 amino acids. The CDR3 coding sequence is TGCGCCAGCAGCTCTGCGGGCACAGATACGCAGTATTTT. Residues: CASSSAGTDTQYF.

This clonotype was seen many times. The chain joins TRBV21-1 to TRBJ2-5; the table calls TRBD2, which could not be checked here. TRBV21-1 corresponds to a pseudogene. The CDR3 has 18 residues. As DNA, the CDR3 is TGTGCCAGCAGCAAATCGGGCGGTTCAGGAGGACGACAAGAGACCCAGTACTTC. Residues: CASSKSGGSGGRQETQYF.

This clonotype was seen at least ten times. CDR3 loop: CASSLGGHRTDTQYF. CDR3 DNA sequence: TGCGCCAGCAGCTTGGGCGGACATCGCACAGATACGCAGTATTTT. V gene TRBV5-1 combines with J gene TRBJ2-3, with D perhaps matching TRBD1 (5 bases). V was clipped by 0 bases and J by 1 base, with 9 bases between them. Germline V gives CDR1 SGHRS, CDR2 YFSETQ. The length of the CDR3 is 15 residues. Full variable domain (missing parts from reference TRBV5-1 and TRBJ2-3): KAGVTQTPRYLIKTRGQQVTLSCSPISGHRSVSWYQQTPGQGLQFLFEYFSETQRNKGNFPGRFSGRQFSNSRSEMNVSTLELGDSALYLCASSLGGHRTDTQYFGPGTRLTVL.

This clonotype was counted many times. The chain combines TRBV9 with TRBJ2-2; D is undetermined. This CDR3 comprises 15 residues. V was cut by 2 bases and J by 7 bases, with 15 bases left in between. Germline V gene lookup returns CDR1 SGDLS and CDR2 YYNGEE. CDR3 protein: CASSVDPSEGGELFF. The CDR3 nucleotides are TGTGCCAGCAGCGTGGACCCCAGCGAAGGCGGGGAGCTGTTTTTT.